This T cell receptor (beta chain) stems from a study of blood T cells in healthy people across ages. RNA extraction gave at least 5.5 micrograms of total RNA per sample. Trimming cost V 4 bases and J 1 base; bases outside gene matches: 7. The CDR3 length is 15 residues. Germline V gene sequence: CDR1 SGHDT, CDR2 YYEEEE. A J-beta primer mix and a sample-barcoded 5' primer were used in a second PCR of about 7 to 11 cycles. Sequencing yielded, for each sample, at least 2.5 million paired-end reads carrying CDR3. TCRdb itself ran the 5' RACE reads through MiXCR, one entry per CDR3 protein. The table includes about 680,000 distinct CDR3 sequences, around 49% detected once.

The sequencing input was blood. This TCR came from a woman in her sixties or seventies in good health. The rearrangement joins TRBV5-6 to TRBJ2-5; 7 bases are shared with TRBD2. The CDR3 bases are TGTGCCAGCAGCGGGGGGGGACGGGGCCAAGAGACCCAGTACTTC. This translates into CASSGGGRGQETQYF.